The next 22 T cell receptor beta chains were all read from a single sample in a study of blood T cell repertoires in COVID-19 (dated by TCRdb to about 2020). The library was made by the immunoSEQ multiplex PCR assay. Entries here come from immuneACCESS through TCRdb and include only in-frame sequences with V and J called. Some clones fail to appear in such tables; in the studies checked, an unresolved V gene covers under half of the shortfall, and the cause of the remainder is unknown. The sample contains around 200,000 clones, roughly 87% of them found a single time. 1.9% of the sample comes from the top ten. Sequencing used peripheral blood. The receptors here all came from a man aged 35 to 55 with active or convalescent COVID-19.

The chain combines TRBV11-2 with TRBJ2-7; maybe TRBD1 (6 bases). Trimming shortened V by 0 bases and J by 0 bases, and 12 bases separated the two germline ends. The CDR3 spans 16 residues. Germline CDR1 is SGHAT and CDR2 is FQNNGV. This CDR3 reads CASSLERGSLSYEQYF. DNA of the CDR3: TGTGCCAGCAGCTTAGAAAGGGGGTCACTCTCCTACGAGCAGTACTTC.

This clone has more than one count but fewer than ten. V and J are TRBV7-2 and TRBJ2-1; tentative D call: TRBD2 (5 bases). The V and J ends lost 2 bases and 9 bases respectively, with 11 bases between them. Germline values: CDR1 SGHTA, CDR2 FQGNSA. The CDR3 totals 13 residues. The CDR3 DNA follows: TGTGCCAGCAGCTTAAGGACTCTCCCTGAGCAGTTCTTC. It encodes CASSLRTLPEQFF.

The chain carries TRBV7-7 and TRBJ2-7; D might be TRBD2 (6 bases). With 5 bases removed from V and 4 bases from J, the gap between germline ends came to 18 bases. CDR1 SSHAT and CDR2 FNYEAQ come from the germline V gene (reference sequence). CDR3 length: 15 amino acids. The CDR3 region is CASSLAPGLQYEQYF. CDR3 nucleotides: TGTGCCAGCAGCCTCGCTCCGGGACTCCAATACGAGCAGTACTTC.

This clone was seen more than once but under ten times. The chain carries TRBV6-5 and TRBJ2-7; 11 nucleotides match TRBD1. The germline gives CDR1 MNHEY, CDR2 SVGAGI. V dropped 4 bases and J dropped 3; count of bases not matched to a gene: 5. This CDR3 has 15 residues. CDR3 in amino acids: CASSLSGTGGYEQYF. The CDR3 DNA reads TGTGCCAGCAGTTTATCCGGGACAGGGGGCTACGAGCAGTACTTC.

The chain has TRBV6-1 and TRBJ1-2, with D unclear. The germline gives CDR1 MNHNS, CDR2 SASEGT. V lost 3 bases, J lost 4 bases, and 6 bases lay in between. The CDR3 is 12 amino acids. In DNA form, the CDR3 reads TGTGCCAGCAGTGACGGGTTCTATGGCTACACCTTC. Translated, it gives CASSDGFYGYTF.

The chain recombines TRBV5-4 with TRBJ1-2; 9 bases map to TRBD1. This CDR3 spans 14 amino acids. The trim removed 4 bases at V and 8 bases at J, leaving 9 bases unmatched. Germline V gene data show CDR1 as SGHNT and CDR2 as YYREEE (reference sequence). This CDR3 reads CASSPGGTGYGYTF. The CDR3 nucleotides read TGTGCCAGCAGCCCCGGTGGGACAGGGTACGGCTACACCTTC.

This clone occurred once. J is TRBJ1-5 and V is TRBV5-1; 10 positions match TRBD1. There are 14 residues in the CDR3. Trimming at V came to 4 bases and at J to 5 bases, leaving 3 bases not matched to a gene. Germline V gives CDR1 SGHRS, CDR2 YFSETQ. In DNA form, the CDR3 reads TGCGCCAGCAGCCCAGGGACAGGGGATCAGCCCCAGCATTTT. It yields the protein CASSPGTGDQPQHF.

The rearrangement uses TRBV27 and TRBJ1-1; possibly TRBD1 for D (5 bases). The CDR3 has 14 residues. Between the trimmed V and J ends, which lost 5 bases and 2 bases, there was a span of 12 bases. Germline V gene lookup returns CDR1 MNHEY and CDR2 SMNVEV (reference sequence). The CDR3: CASSPGDSNTEAFF. CDR3 coding DNA: TGTGCCAGCAGTCCGGGAGACAGTAACACTGAAGCTTTCTTT.

The count of this clone is one. This sequence joins TRBV7-6 and TRBJ2-2; no definite D call. The germline CDR1 and CDR2 sequences are SGHVS and FNYEAQ. Trimming took off 1 base at V and 7 bases at J, with 7 bases between the two ends. This CDR3 spans 13 amino acids. This CDR3 is CASSLVGVGELFF. The CDR3 nucleotides are TGTGCCAGCAGCTTAGTCGGAGTCGGGGAGCTGTTTTTT. Looking up the rest from reference TRBV7-6 and TRBJ2-2 gives the full variable domain: GAGVSQSPRYKVTKRGQDVALRCDPISGHVSLYWYRQALGQGPEFLTYFNYEAQQDKSGLPNDRFSAERPEGSISTLTIQRTEQRDSAMYRCASSLVGVGELFFGEGSRLTVL.

The chain has TRBV3-1 (or the pseudogene TRBV3-2) and TRBJ2-7; TRBD1 might be the D (5 bases). The germline gives CDR1 LGHDT, CDR2 YNNKEL (reference sequence). V was clipped by 1 base and J by 6 bases, with 13 bases between them. The CDR3 extends over 14 amino acids. In nucleotides, the CDR3 is TGTGCCAGCAGCCAAGGCCTGCAGGGTGGCGAGCAGTACTTC. Amino acid sequence: CASSQGLQGGEQYF.

This chain joins TRBV13 and TRBJ1-1; D gene uncertain. This CDR3 has 13 amino acids. Trimming pared 0 bases from V and 8 bases from J, leaving 10 bases between. Germline V gene sequence: CDR1 PRHDT, CDR2 FYEKMQ (reference sequence). In DNA, the CDR3 is TGTGCCAGCAGCTTAGGACCCGGGTCAGAAGCTTTCTTT. Amino acids: CASSLGPGSEAFF. Complete variable domain (other parts from reference TRBV13 and TRBJ1-1): AAGVIQSPRHLIKEKRETATLKCYPIPRHDTVYWYQQGPGQDPQFLISFYEKMQSDKGSIPDRFSAQQFSDYHSELNMSSLELGDSALYFCASSLGPGSEAFFGQGTRLTVV.

This clone appeared a few times. The chain employs TRBV7-9 and TRBJ2-1; unclear D gene. V lost 2 bases and J 9 bases, leaving 17 bases between the germline ends. CDR1 SEHNR and CDR2 FQNEAQ come from the germline V gene (reference sequence). This CDR3 has 15 amino acids. The CDR3 here is CASSLNDGTVREQFF. The CDR3 coding sequence is TGTGCCAGCAGCTTAAATGATGGAACAGTCCGTGAGCAGTTCTTC.

This sequence joins TRBV2 and TRBJ1-4, with D perhaps TRBD1 (6 bases). Trimming left V 5 bases short and J 5 bases short, with 12 bases between. CDR3 length: 14 residues. The germline gives CDR1 SNHLY, CDR2 FYNNEI. DNA of the CDR3: TGTGCCAGCAGTCCAGGGGAAGGGAATGAAAAACTGTTTTTT. Translating gives CASSPGEGNEKLFF.

This chain links TRBV7-9 with TRBJ2-7, with D uncertain. The V gene's germline CDR1 is SEHNR and CDR2 FQNEAQ (reference sequence). The CDR3 has 12 residues. Trimming took 1 base from V and 4 from J, leaving 5 bases between them. The CDR3: CASSLVGYEQYF. In nucleotides, the CDR3 is TGTGCCAGCAGCTTAGTCGGGTACGAGCAGTACTTC. The full variable domain, completed using reference TRBV7-9 and TRBJ2-7, is DTGVSQNPRHKITKRGQNVTFRCDPISEHNRLYWYRQTLGQGPEFLTYFQNEAQLEKSRLLSDRFSAERPKGSFSTLEIQRTEQGDSAMYLCASSLVGYEQYFGPGTRLTVT.

The gene calls are TRBV29-1 and TRBJ2-7, with 7 bases fitting TRBD2. Germline V gene sequence: CDR1 SQVTM, CDR2 ANQGSEA. J was trimmed by 0 bases and V by 1 base; bases with no gene match: 3. The length of the CDR3 is 14 residues. CDR3 sequence: CSVEGDYSSYEQYF. DNA for the CDR3: TGCAGCGTTGAAGGGGACTATAGCTCCTACGAGCAGTACTTC.

This clone was seen just once. The J gene is TRBJ2-7, the V gene TRBV5-4; 12 bases are shared with TRBD2. The J segment lost 9 bases and the V segment lost 4 bases, leaving 14 bases of the junction unmatched. Germline CDR1 reads SGHNT; CDR2 reads YYREEE (reference sequence). The CDR3 covers 16 residues. The chain's CDR3 is CASSQSGTSGQMGQYF. DNA for the CDR3: TGTGCCAGCAGCCAATCAGGGACTAGCGGGCAAATGGGGCAGTACTTC.

The rearrangement joins TRBV5-1 to TRBJ2-1; D may be TRBD1 (6 bases). The CDR3 contains 13 residues. Trimming removed 5 bases from V and 3 bases from J, with 9 bases in between. Germline V gene data show CDR1 as SGHRS and CDR2 as YFSETQ. Here the CDR3 reads CASSKGDYNEQFF. The CDR3 region has the DNA TGCGCCAGCAGTAAGGGGGACTACAATGAGCAGTTCTTC.

This chain connects TRBV7-9 to TRBJ2-3, with 9 nucleotides matching TRBD1. The CDR3 spans 15 residues. CDR1 and CDR2 (germline): SEHNR, FQNEAQ (reference sequence). J gave up 1 base and V 3 bases, and 2 bases lay outside the gene matches. The CDR3 region has the DNA TGTGCCAGCAGCTTCCGGGACAGGGGCACAGATACGCAGTATTTT. Protein sequence: CASSFRDRGTDTQYF.

The rearrangement joins TRBV4-1 to TRBJ1-2; D gene uncertain. This CDR3 has 18 amino acids. V gave up 0 bases and J gave up 0 bases, with 17 bases separating them. Germline CDR1 is MGHRA and CDR2 is YSYEKL. The CDR3 sequence: CASSQDPFPRSSNYGYTF. DNA of the CDR3: TGCGCCAGCAGCCAAGACCCCTTTCCGAGAAGTTCTAACTATGGCTACACCTTC.

At least ten counts were recorded for this clone. This rearrangement joins TRBV27 to TRBJ2-7, with 7 bases identical to TRBD1. This CDR3 is built from 13 residues. Losses at the gene ends were 8 bases for V and 3 bases for J; bases not matched to a gene: 7. The germline V gene encodes CDR1 MNHEY and CDR2 SMNVEV (reference sequence). The DNA of the CDR3 is TGTGCCAGCGGGATAAGACAGGGCTACGAGCAGTACTTC. It yields the protein CASGIRQGYEQYF.

V and J are TRBV7-2 and TRBJ1-2; no definite D call. Germline CDR1 is SGHTA and CDR2 is FQGNSA. Between the trimmed V and J ends, which lost 5 bases and 3 bases, there was a span of 16 bases. CDR3 length equals 15 residues. DNA for the CDR3: TGTGCCAGCAGCCCGGGTCCTTACGGGGACTATGGCTACACCTTC. Translating gives CASSPGPYGDYGYTF.

This clone was counted between two and nine times. The chain links TRBV7-9 to TRBJ1-4, with TRBD1 as a possible D gene (5 bases). The germline gives CDR1 SEHNR, CDR2 FQNEAQ (reference sequence). V dropped 0 bases and J dropped 3 bases, with 8 bases sitting between them. The CDR3 has 15 residues. CDR3 nucleotides: TGTGCCAGCAGCTTAGCAGGGGCAGCTAATGAAAAACTGTTTTTT. Translation: CASSLAGAANEKLFF. The full variable domain, rest sourced from reference TRBV7-9 and TRBJ1-4, is DTGVSQNPRHKITKRGQNVTFRCDPISEHNRLYWYRQTLGQGPEFLTYFQNEAQLEKSRLLSDRFSAERPKGSFSTLEIQRTEQGDSAMYLCASSLAGAANEKLFFGSGTQLSVL.